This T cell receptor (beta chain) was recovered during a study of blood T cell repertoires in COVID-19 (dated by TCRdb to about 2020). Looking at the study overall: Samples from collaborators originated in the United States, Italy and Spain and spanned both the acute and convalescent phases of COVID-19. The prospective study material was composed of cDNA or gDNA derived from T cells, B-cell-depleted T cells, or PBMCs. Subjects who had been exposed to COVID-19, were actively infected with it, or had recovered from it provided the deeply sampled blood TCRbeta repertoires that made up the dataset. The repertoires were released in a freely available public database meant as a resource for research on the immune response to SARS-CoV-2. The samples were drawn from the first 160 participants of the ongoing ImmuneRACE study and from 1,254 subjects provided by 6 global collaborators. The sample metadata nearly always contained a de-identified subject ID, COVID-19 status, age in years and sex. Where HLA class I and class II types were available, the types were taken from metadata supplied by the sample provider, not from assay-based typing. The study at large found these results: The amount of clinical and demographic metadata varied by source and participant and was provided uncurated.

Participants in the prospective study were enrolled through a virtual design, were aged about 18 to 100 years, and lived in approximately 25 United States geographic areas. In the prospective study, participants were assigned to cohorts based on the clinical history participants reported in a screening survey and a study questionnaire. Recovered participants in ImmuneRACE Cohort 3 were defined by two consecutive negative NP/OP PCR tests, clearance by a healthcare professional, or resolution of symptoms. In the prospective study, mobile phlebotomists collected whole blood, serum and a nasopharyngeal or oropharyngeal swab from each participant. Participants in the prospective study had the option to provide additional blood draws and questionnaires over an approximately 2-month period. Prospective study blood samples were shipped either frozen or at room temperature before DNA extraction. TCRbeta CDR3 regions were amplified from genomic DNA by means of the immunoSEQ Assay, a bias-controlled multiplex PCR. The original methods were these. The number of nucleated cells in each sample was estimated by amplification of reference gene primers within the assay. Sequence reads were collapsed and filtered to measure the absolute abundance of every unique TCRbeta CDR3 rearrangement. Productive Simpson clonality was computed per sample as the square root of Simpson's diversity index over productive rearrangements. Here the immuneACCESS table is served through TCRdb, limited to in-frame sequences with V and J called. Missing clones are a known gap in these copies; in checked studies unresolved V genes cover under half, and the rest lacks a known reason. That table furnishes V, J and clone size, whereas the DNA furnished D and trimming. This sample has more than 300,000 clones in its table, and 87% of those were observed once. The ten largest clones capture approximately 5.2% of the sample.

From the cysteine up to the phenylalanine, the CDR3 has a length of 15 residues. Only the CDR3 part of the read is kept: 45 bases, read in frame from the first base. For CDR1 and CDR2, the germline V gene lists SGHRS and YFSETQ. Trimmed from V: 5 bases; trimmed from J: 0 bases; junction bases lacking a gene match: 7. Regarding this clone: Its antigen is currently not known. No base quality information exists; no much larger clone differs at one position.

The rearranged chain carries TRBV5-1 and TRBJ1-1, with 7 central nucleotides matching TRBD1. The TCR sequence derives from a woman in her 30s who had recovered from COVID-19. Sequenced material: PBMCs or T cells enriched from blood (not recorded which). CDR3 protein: CASRNRGDVNTEAFF. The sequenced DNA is TGCGCCAGCAGGAACAGGGGCGACGTGAACACTGAAGCTTTCTTT.